This T cell receptor beta chain emerged from a study of identical twins. Germline-derived CDR1 and CDR2 are DFQATT and SNEGSKA (reference sequence). J lost 3 bases, V lost 0 bases, and 6 bases had no gene match. This CDR3 spans 15 amino acids. TCRdb re-called the 5' RACE reads through MiXCR, storing one row per CDR3 protein. In the table there are around 1.7 million distinct CDR3 sequences, about 31% of which are singletons. Broader study findings: Cord blood beta clonotypes present at high abundance carried fewer insertions; no such pattern appeared in memory repertoires.

On this clonotype: Its antigen is currently unknown.

V gene TRBV20-1 combines with J gene TRBJ2-3, with 7 positions matching TRBD2. The sample taken for sequencing was cord blood. This receptor was identified in a newborn girl in good health. The CDR3 sequence is CSARDLERGTDTQYF. The CDR3 region has the DNA TGCAGTGCTAGAGATTTGGAGCGGGGTACAGATACGCAGTATTTT.